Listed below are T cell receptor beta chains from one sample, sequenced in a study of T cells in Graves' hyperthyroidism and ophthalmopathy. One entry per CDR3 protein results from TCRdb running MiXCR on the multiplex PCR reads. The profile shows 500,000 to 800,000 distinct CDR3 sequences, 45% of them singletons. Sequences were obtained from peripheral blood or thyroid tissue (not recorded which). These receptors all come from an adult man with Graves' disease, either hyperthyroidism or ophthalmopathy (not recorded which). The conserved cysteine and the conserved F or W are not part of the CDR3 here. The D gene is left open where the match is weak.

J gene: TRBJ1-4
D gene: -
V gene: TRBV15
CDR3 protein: ATSLRRGLSNEKLF

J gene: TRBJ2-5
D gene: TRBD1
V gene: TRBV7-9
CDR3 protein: ASSATGGGEPQY

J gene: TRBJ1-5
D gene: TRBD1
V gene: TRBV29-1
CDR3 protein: SVGGQGAGQPQH

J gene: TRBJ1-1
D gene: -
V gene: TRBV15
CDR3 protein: ATSRTRAGVNTEAF

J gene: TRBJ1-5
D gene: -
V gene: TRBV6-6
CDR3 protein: ASSPRENQPQH

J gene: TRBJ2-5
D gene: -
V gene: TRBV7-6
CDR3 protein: ASSPYSEETQY

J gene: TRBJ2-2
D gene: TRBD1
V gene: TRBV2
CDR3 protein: ASSETGVRTGELF

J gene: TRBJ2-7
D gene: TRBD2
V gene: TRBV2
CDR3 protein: ASSVTSGTRGSYEQY

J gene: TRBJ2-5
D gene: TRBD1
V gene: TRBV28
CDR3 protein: ATKSGGAQGAQY

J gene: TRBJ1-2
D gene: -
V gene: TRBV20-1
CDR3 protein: SARYEGRTYGYT

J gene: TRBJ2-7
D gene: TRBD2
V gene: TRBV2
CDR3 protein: AGSRTSGNEQY

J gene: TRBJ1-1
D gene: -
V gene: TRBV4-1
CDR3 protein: ASSQGSPRTEAF

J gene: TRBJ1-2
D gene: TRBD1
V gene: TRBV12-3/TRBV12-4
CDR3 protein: ASSLGAGTAYGYT

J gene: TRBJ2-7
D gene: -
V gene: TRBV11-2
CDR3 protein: AQTRAAYEQY

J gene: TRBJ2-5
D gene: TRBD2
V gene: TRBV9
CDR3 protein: ASSESGTSGGYQETQY

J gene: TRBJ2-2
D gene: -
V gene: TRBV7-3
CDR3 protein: ASSLFSRPNTGELF

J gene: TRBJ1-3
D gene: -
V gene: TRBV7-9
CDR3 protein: ASSLQVPFSGNTIY

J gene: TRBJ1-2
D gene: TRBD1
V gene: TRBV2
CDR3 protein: ASSLERTGGDGYT

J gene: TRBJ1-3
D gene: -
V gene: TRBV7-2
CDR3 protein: ASSQLVGKGGGNTIY

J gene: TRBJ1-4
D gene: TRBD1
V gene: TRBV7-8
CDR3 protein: ASSPPGQGDEKLF

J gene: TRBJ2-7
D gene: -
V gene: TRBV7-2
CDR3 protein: ASSASGAYEQY

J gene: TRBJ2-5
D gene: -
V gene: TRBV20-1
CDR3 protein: SARGLGETQY

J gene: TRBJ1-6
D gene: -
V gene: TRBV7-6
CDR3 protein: ASSSNRRGSPLH

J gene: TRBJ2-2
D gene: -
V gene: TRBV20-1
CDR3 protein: SARRGPNTGQLF

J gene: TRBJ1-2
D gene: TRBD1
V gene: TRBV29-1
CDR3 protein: SVGTGHTYGYT

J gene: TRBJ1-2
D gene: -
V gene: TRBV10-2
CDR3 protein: ASSETGTNYGYT

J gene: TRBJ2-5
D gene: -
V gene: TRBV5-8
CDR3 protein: ASSLVRRETQY

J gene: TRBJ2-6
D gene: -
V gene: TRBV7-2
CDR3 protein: ASSFEGSGANVLT

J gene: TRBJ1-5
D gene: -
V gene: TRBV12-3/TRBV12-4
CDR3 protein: ASTGGGVSNQPQH

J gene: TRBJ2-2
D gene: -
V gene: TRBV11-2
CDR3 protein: ASSNRDTGELF

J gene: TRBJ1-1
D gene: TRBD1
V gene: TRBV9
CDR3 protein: DRGTEAF

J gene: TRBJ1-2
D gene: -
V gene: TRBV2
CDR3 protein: ASSEPRVLGYT

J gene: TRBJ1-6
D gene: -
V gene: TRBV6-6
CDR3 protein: ASSYSRPVQPLH

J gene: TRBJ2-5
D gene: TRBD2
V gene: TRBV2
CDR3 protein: ASTPRREGRKTQY

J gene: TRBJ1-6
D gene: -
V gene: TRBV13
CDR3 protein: ASSFRPSDSPLH

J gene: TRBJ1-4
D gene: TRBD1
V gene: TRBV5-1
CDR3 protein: ASSPGQVGSTNEKLF

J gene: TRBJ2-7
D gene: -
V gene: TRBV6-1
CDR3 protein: ASTYRDTYEQY

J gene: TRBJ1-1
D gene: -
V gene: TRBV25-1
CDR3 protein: ASSRLGQVTEAF

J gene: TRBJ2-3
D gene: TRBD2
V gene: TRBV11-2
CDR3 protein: ASSQGLAGGLYTDTQY

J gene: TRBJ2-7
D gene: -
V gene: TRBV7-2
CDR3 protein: ASSLEHGPYEQY

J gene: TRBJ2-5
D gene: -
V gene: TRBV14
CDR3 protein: ASSQGARRETQY

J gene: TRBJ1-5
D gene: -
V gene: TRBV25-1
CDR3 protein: ASSEEGGAGQPQH

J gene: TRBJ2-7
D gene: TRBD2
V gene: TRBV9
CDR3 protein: ASSVGATGGPYEQY

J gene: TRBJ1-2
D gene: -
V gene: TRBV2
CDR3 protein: ASSLGPYGYT

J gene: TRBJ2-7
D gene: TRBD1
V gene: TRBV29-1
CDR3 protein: SVLTGISYEQY

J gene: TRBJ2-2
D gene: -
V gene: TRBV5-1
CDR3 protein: ASSLVADYTGELF

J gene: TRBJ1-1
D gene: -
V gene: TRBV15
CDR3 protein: ATSSGGYTEAF

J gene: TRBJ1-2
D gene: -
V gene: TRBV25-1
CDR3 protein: ASSEFTGGLGYGYT

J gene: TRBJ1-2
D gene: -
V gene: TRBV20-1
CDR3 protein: SAREGFGAAYGYT

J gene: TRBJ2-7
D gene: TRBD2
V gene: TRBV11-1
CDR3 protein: ASSSTAGTSGSPHEQY

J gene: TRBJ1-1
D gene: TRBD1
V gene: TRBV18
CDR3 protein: ASSQGTGADTEAF

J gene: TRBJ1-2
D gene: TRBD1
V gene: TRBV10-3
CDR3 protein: AISSGQGWGYT